This entry features one TCR beta chain sequence. The germline gives CDR1 MDHEN, CDR2 SYDVKM. CDR3 size: 12 residues. V was pared by 2 bases and J by 5 bases, with 1 base between. This entry is derived from a study of control samples from healthy donors and cancer patients. Method: immunoSEQ multiplex PCR; TCRdb's copy keeps in-frame clones and lacks some. Of some 70,000 clones in the sample, about 83% were seen once. This rearrangement joins TRBV28 to TRBJ1-6; no clear D gene. The clonotype originates from a man in his fifties or sixties in good health. What was sequenced was blood. The CDR3 DNA reads TGTGCCAGCAGTTTAAATAATTCACCCCTCCACTTT. Protein: CASSLNNSPLHF.